This T cell receptor beta chain was obtained from a study of regulatory T cells in long-lasting Graves disease. The sample holds many counts of this clonotype. According to the study, TCR beta libraries were built with iRepertoire HTBI primers and CDR3-region Arm-PCR. TCRdb analysed the multiplex PCR reads with MiXCR anew, one entry per CDR3 protein. This sample has over 300,000 distinct CDR3 sequences, with roughly 15% found just once. The J segment lost 8 bases and the V segment lost 6 bases, leaving 6 bases of the junction unmatched. Germline assignment: CDR1 SNHLY and CDR2 FYNNEI. This CDR3 region has 12 residues. Time point meaning: newly diagnosed GD, antithyroid drugs for less than 3 months. From RNA extracted from PBMCs, the TCR library was made.

The sequencing here drew on peripheral blood mononuclear cells (PBMCs), taken at new diagnosis, from a patient treated with antithyroid drugs. This receptor was taken from a female donor with Graves disease. V and J are TRBV2 and TRBJ1-2; 7 positions match TRBD1. The CDR3 reads CASRDRVDGYTF. The CDR3 DNA is TGTGCCAGCAGAGACAGGGTCGACGGCTACACCTTC.